One and the same sample provided the 10 T cell receptor beta chains below, sequenced in a study of T cell clonotyping in hematopoietic cell transplantation (dated by TCRdb to 2020 to 2023). Library creation used the immunoSEQ multiplex PCR assay. TCRdb retrieved this table from immuneACCESS and kept in-frame rearrangements only. Not all clones are present; in checked studies, unresolved V genes account for under half, and no reason is known for the remainder. For this sample there are some 9,900 clones; around 79% appear just once. The top ten constitute more than 7.5% of the sample. What the time point label conveys for this sample: 30 days after allo-HCT. The sample in question was PBMCs, obtained 30 days after allogeneic stem cell transplant. All receptors derive from a female patient in her thirties or forties who had an allogeneic stem cell transplant from a related donor, so T cells may come from the graft donor. Some clones in this sample may be carry-over from other donors' samples.

The rearrangement uses TRBV19 and TRBJ2-2; perhaps TRBD1 as D (5 bases). Germline V CDR1 and CDR2: LNHDA, SQIVND (reference sequence). The CDR3 has 16 amino acids. Deletions cut 10 bases from V and 6 bases from J, with 24 bases between. The CDR3 DNA sequence: TGTGCCACCCGACCTAGTGGTGGGGCTCGGTCCGGGGAGCTGTTTTTT. Its protein product is CATRPSGGARSGELFF.

The chain uses TRBV5-6 and TRBJ1-3; perhaps TRBD1 as D (5 bases). Germline V gene lookup returns CDR1 SGHDT and CDR2 YYEEEE. This CDR3 spans 19 amino acids. V lost 4 bases and J 0 bases, leaving 23 bases between the germline ends. The CDR3 loop reads CASSPLSPTDALSGNTIYF. CDR3 nucleotides: TGTGCCAGCAGCCCACTATCTCCGACAGACGCACTCTCTGGAAACACCATATATTTT.

The chain joins TRBV6-5 to TRBJ1-1; 9 bases fit TRBD1. This CDR3 is 14 amino acids long. The ends lost 5 bases at V and 6 bases at J; junction bases unmatched: 7. Germline lookup yields CDR1 MNHEY and CDR2 SVGAGI. The CDR3 reads CASSLQGADPEAFF. The CDR3, as DNA: TGTGCCAGCAGTCTACAGGGGGCTGACCCTGAAGCTTTCTTT.

This sequence joins TRBV18 and TRBJ2-3; D possibly corresponds to TRBD2 (6 bases). The CDR3 has 14 residues. Trimming took off 6 bases at V and 4 bases at J, with 14 bases between the two ends. Per the germline V gene, CDR1 is KGHSH and CDR2 is LQKENI. CDR3 sequence reads: CASSRTGASDTQYF. CDR3 coding DNA: TGTGCCAGCTCTCGGACGGGAGCATCAGATACGCAGTATTTT.

The chain has TRBV6-6 and TRBJ1-2, with D hard to call. The CDR3 covers 14 residues. In germline, CDR1 is MNHNY, CDR2 SVGAGI (reference sequence). With 7 bases removed from V and 0 bases from J, the gap between germline ends came to 12 bases. CDR3 sequence: CASTPQSANYGYTF. In nucleotides, the CDR3 is TGTGCCAGCACCCCCCAATCAGCTAACTATGGCTACACCTTC.

The chain carries TRBV7-3 and TRBJ1-1; no definite D call. The CDR3 consists of 14 residues. Per germline, CDR1 SGHTA and CDR2 FQGTGA. The V end was cut by 3 bases, the J end by 0 bases, with 8 bases between. The CDR3 here is CASSFQQLNTEAFF. In DNA form, the CDR3 reads TGTGCCAGCAGCTTTCAGCAGCTGAACACTGAAGCTTTCTTT.

The chain is built from TRBV7-9 and TRBJ2-1; no clear D. The CDR3 spans 11 residues. Per germline, CDR1 SEHNR and CDR2 FQNEAQ (reference sequence). Trimming stripped 6 bases from V and 7 bases from J, with 7 bases between. The CDR3 DNA reads TGTGCCAGCAGAAACTCAAATGAGCAGTTCTTC. Amino acids: CASRNSNEQFF.

The sample holds a few counts of this clone. The chain links TRBV7-6 to TRBJ1-2; maybe TRBD1 (5 bases). The CDR3 length is 16 residues. From germline, CDR1 is SGHVS and CDR2 FNYEAQ. Trimming removed 8 bases from V and 4 bases from J, with 23 bases in between. This CDR3 is CASGPGGDGTIYGYTF. CDR3 bases: TGTGCCAGCGGACCCGGGGGGGACGGCACAATCTATGGCTACACCTTC.

The chain combines TRBV4-1 with TRBJ2-5; possible D gene TRBD2, 6 bases. The germline V and J ends were trimmed by 1 base and 5 bases, with 11 bases remaining between them. Germline V gives CDR1 MGHRA, CDR2 YSYEKL. The CDR3 is 14 residues long. The CDR3 region has the DNA TGCGCCAGCAGCCAAGGGCCTCGGGAGGAGACCCAGTACTTC. It yields the protein CASSQGPREETQYF.

J is TRBJ2-3 and V is TRBV5-4; no firm D call. Germline-derived CDR1 and CDR2 are SGHNT and YYREEE (reference sequence). The CDR3 has 14 residues. V lost 2 bases and J 2 bases, leaving 9 bases between the germline ends. The CDR3 protein is CASSFGPHTDTQYF. CDR3 nucleotides: TGTGCCAGCAGCTTTGGACCCCACACAGATACGCAGTATTTT.